This T cell receptor beta chain was documented in a study of blood T cell repertoires in COVID-19. This clone has only a few counts. Sequencing was performed with immunoSEQ multiplex PCR; in TCRdb, only in-frame clones are kept and a portion is missing. The sample lists some 42,000 clones; around 80% were seen once. Germline V gives CDR1 KGHDR, CDR2 SFDVKD. The V and J ends lost 2 bases and 7 bases respectively, with 11 bases between them. The CDR3 is 14 residues long. The sequence was collected from a man older than 75 with acute or convalescent COVID-19. Sequenced sample: peripheral blood. The rearrangement joins TRBV24-1 to TRBJ1-5; the D gene is possibly TRBD1 (6 bases). For the CDR3, the DNA is TGTGCCACCAGTGATTACAGGGTCAGCCAGCCCCAGCATTTT. It translates to CATSDYRVSQPQHF.